One sample yielded the 32 T cell receptor beta chains listed below, sequenced in a study of shared clonotypes between healthy human individuals. Terminally differentiated effector memory CD45RA+ cells were left out of the naive CD8 fraction, which was CD45RO-negative and positively selected for CCR7. Data came from immunoSEQ multiplex PCR; TCRdb stores just in-frame clones and leaves some out. The sample shows under 1 million clones, roughly 96% of them seen only once. Sequenced material: naive CD8+ T cells sorted from blood. These receptors were taken from a man in his thirties or forties in good health.

V usage is TRBV10-2 and J usage is TRBJ2-7; the D is unclear. Deletions cut 4 bases from V and 3 bases from J, with 13 bases between. The CDR3 has 14 amino acids. Germline lookup yields CDR1 WSHSY and CDR2 SAAADI. CDR3 bases: TGCGCCAGCAGTGGTGGGATAGATAACTACGAGCAGTACTTC. Its translation is CASSGGIDNYEQYF.

The chain carries TRBV9 and TRBJ2-1, with a tentative D call TRBD2 (5 bases). Germline V gene lookup returns CDR1 SGDLS and CDR2 YYNGEE. The CDR3 consists of 17 residues. V was cut by 4 bases and J by 0 bases, with 17 bases left in between. The chain's CDR3 is CASSSEGRKSSYNEQFF. The CDR3 DNA sequence: TGTGCCAGCAGCTCAGAGGGCAGGAAAAGCTCCTACAATGAGCAGTTCTTC.

About this clone: One end of the junction does not line up with germline, which may come from a read error. The chain combines TRBV7-9 with TRBJ2-1, with D possibly TRBD1 on 6 matching bases. This CDR3 spans 15 amino acids. Germline-derived CDR1 and CDR2 are SEHNR and FQNEAQ (reference sequence). The CDR3, as DNA: TGTGCCAGCAGCTTCAGCCAGGGGATCTACGATGAGCAGTTCTTC. It translates to CASSFSQGIYDEQFF.

V is TRBV7-9 and J is TRBJ2-3; D is undetermined. The germline V and J ends were trimmed by 8 bases and 0 bases, with 15 bases remaining between them. The CDR3 is 15 amino acids. Germline CDR1 and CDR2: SEHNR and FQNEAQ (reference sequence). The CDR3 region is CASSLLSASTDTQYF. CDR3 coding DNA: TGTGCCAGCTCCCTTTTATCGGCTAGCACAGATACGCAGTATTTT.

This clone was counted a single time. This sequence joins TRBV13 and TRBJ2-7; 10 positions match TRBD2. Germline CDR1 PRHDT, CDR2 FYEKMQ (reference sequence). The junction had 5 bases not matched to a gene; V was cut back by 3 bases and J by 6 bases. The length of the CDR3 is 14 residues. CDR3 residues: CASSFLAGEGEQYF. Written as DNA, the CDR3 is TGTGCCAGCAGCTTTCTAGCGGGAGAAGGCGAGCAGTACTTC.

This clone was counted a single time. The chain recombines TRBV13 with TRBJ1-1; a possible D gene is TRBD1 (5 bases). CDR1 is PRHDT, CDR2 FYEKMQ, per germline (reference sequence). This CDR3 has 17 residues. The germline V and J ends were trimmed by 2 bases and 4 bases, with 20 bases remaining between them. The chain's CDR3 is CASSLMAVGVMGTEAFF. CDR3 DNA: TGTGCCAGCAGCTTAATGGCTGTAGGGGTAATGGGCACTGAAGCTTTCTTT.

Remarks on this clone: The same CDR3 is also encoded by other DNA sequences in this sample. J is TRBJ1-1 and V is TRBV28; D not certain. Germline CDR1 is MDHEN and CDR2 is SYDVKM. The CDR3 contains 12 residues. The germline V and J ends were trimmed by 2 bases and 1 base, with 2 bases remaining between them. The DNA for the CDR3 is TGTGCCAGCAGTTTAGGGAACACTGAAGCTTTCTTT. The encoded protein is CASSLGNTEAFF.

The J gene is TRBJ2-3, the V gene TRBV10-3; 8 nucleotides align to TRBD1. With 6 bases clipped from V and 9 bases from J, the junction kept 8 bases outside the gene matches. Germline V gene data show CDR1 as ENHRY and CDR2 as SYGVKD. CDR3 length equals 13 residues. The CDR3: CAISETGGETQYF. The CDR3, as DNA: TGTGCCATCAGCGAAACAGGGGGAGAAACGCAGTATTTT.

The genes are TRBV7-6 and TRBJ1-5; TRBD1 aligns across 8 bases. The CDR3 is made up of 15 amino acids. With 0 bases clipped from V and 6 bases from J, the junction kept 4 bases outside the gene matches. Germline-derived CDR1 and CDR2 are SGHVS and FNYEAQ. CDR3 sequence (DNA): TGTGCCAGCAGCTTAGCCGGGACAGGCCCTCAGCCCCAGCATTTT. It encodes CASSLAGTGPQPQHF.

The chain is built from TRBV4-2 and TRBJ1-1; unclear D gene. Germline V gene sequence: CDR1 LGHNA, CDR2 YNFKEQ. This CDR3 has 14 amino acids. The V gene lost 1 base and the J gene lost 8 bases, with 14 bases spanning the gap. The CDR3 DNA reads as TGTGCCAGCAGCCAAGGGAGTCAGACGACCGAAGCTTTCTTT. As protein: CASSQGSQTTEAFF.

J is TRBJ2-6 and V is TRBV13; 12 nucleotides line up with TRBD2. The CDR3 spans 16 residues. Germline V gene data show CDR1 as PRHDT and CDR2 as FYEKMQ (reference sequence). Losses at the gene ends were 0 bases for V and 8 bases for J; bases not matched to a gene: 2. CDR3 DNA sequence: TGTGCCAGCAGCTTAGGACTAGCGGGAGGATCCAACGTCCTGACTTTC. Translating it yields CASSLGLAGGSNVLTF.

This clone was recorded once. The V and J genes are TRBV5-1 and TRBJ2-7, with 8 bases that match TRBD1. The CDR3 length is 14 residues. V dropped 5 bases and J dropped 4; count of bases not matched to a gene: 8. Germline values: CDR1 SGHRS, CDR2 YFSETQ. CDR3 coding DNA: TGCGCCAGCAGTCAGGACAGGGTGACTTACGAGCAGTACTTC. It yields the protein CASSQDRVTYEQYF.

The chain carries TRBV7-2 and TRBJ1-2; a weak D match, TRBD1 (6 bases). Germline V gene lookup returns CDR1 SGHTA and CDR2 FQGNSA. Trimming removed 9 bases from V and 2 bases from J, with 16 bases in between. The CDR3 runs 14 residues. CDR3 protein: CASMGAEVNYGYTF. In DNA, the CDR3 is TGTGCCAGTATGGGGGCAGAAGTAAACTATGGCTACACCTTC.

Note on this clone: The sample carries other DNA sequences with the same CDR3. CDR3 nucleotides: TGTGCCAGCAGCCCCGAGAGCTACGAGCAGTACTTC. It codes for CASSPESYEQYF. The gene calls are TRBV7-9 and TRBJ2-7; D gene ambiguous. The CDR3 runs 12 residues. The germline V and J ends were trimmed by 5 bases and 3 bases, with 8 bases remaining between them. Germline CDR1 SEHNR, CDR2 FQNEAQ (reference sequence). The whole variable domain, remainder taken from reference TRBV7-9 and TRBJ2-7, is DTGVSQNPRHKITKRGQNVTFRCDPISEHNRLYWYRQTLGQGPEFLTYFQNEAQLEKSRLLSDRFSAERPKGSFSTLEIQRTEQGDSAMYLCASSPESYEQYFGPGTRLTVT.

This rearrangement joins TRBV18 to TRBJ1-3; D is unclear. The CDR3 sequence is 13 residues long. The V and J ends lost 8 bases and 5 bases respectively, with 13 bases between them. The germline CDR1 and CDR2 sequences are KGHSH and LQKENI. This chain's CDR3 is CASRSGERNTIYF. The CDR3, as DNA: TGTGCCAGCCGTTCAGGAGAAAGAAACACCATATATTTT.

The V gene is TRBV4-1, the J gene TRBJ2-1; D perhaps matches TRBD1 (5 bases). The V end lost 0 bases, the J end lost 3 bases, and 6 bases lay between the germline ends. Germline CDR1 reads MGHRA; CDR2 reads YSYEKL. This CDR3 is 14 amino acids long. The CDR3 nucleotides read TGCGCCAGCAGCCAAGAGACAGTCTACAATGAGCAGTTCTTC. This gives the protein CASSQETVYNEQFF.

This clone has just one count. The rearrangement joins TRBV27 to TRBJ1-1; a weak D match, TRBD1 (5 bases). This CDR3 has 14 residues. Germline lookup yields CDR1 MNHEY and CDR2 SMNVEV (reference sequence). V dropped 7 bases and J dropped 1 base, with 13 bases sitting between them. The CDR3 DNA reads as TGTGCCAGCACGGCATCGACAGCGAACACTGAAGCTTTCTTT. This gives the protein CASTASTANTEAFF.

CDR3 amino acids: CASQGGVNTEAFF. DNA of the CDR3: TGTGCCAGCCAAGGCGGGGTGAACACTGAAGCTTTCTTT. V and J are TRBV2 and TRBJ1-1; no reliable D call. The V end lost 8 bases, the J end lost 0 bases, and 10 bases lay between the germline ends. Germline values: CDR1 SNHLY, CDR2 FYNNEI. The CDR3 spans 13 residues.

The V call is TRBV27, the J call TRBJ2-1; 10 bases match TRBD2. V trimming: 6 bases; J trimming: 7 bases; junction bases outside the gene matches: 6. From germline, CDR1 is MNHEY and CDR2 SMNVEV (reference sequence). The CDR3 loop spans 14 amino acids. The CDR3 is CASSHSGRFNEQFF. Here the CDR3 DNA reads TGTGCCAGCAGCCATAGCGGGAGGTTTAATGAGCAGTTCTTC.

The chain combines TRBV7-8 with TRBJ2-7; the D gene is possibly TRBD2 (5 bases). The V gene lost 3 bases and the J gene lost 5 bases, with 17 bases spanning the gap. Germline V CDR1 and CDR2: SGHVS, FQNEAQ. The CDR3 extends over 15 amino acids. The CDR3 loop reads CASSLDSSLADEQYF. CDR3 in DNA: TGTGCCAGCAGCTTGGATTCTTCCCTAGCCGACGAGCAGTACTTC.

This clone was detected only a few times. This same CDR3 is encoded by further DNA sequences in the sample. V usage is TRBV28 and J usage is TRBJ2-1, with 8 bases identical to TRBD2. Germline V gene data show CDR1 as MDHEN and CDR2 as SYDVKM. The CDR3 has 14 residues. J was trimmed by 5 bases and V by 2 bases; bases with no gene match: 2. The CDR3 DNA sequence: TGTGCCAGCAGTTTAACTAGCGGCAACAATGAGCAGTTCTTC. This encodes CASSLTSGNNEQFF.

This rearrangement joins TRBV27 to TRBJ2-7; possibly TRBD1 or TRBD2 for D (5 bases each). V shed 5 bases and J shed 3 bases, with 20 bases lying between them. CDR3 size: 16 residues. Germline CDR1 is MNHEY and CDR2 is SMNVEV (reference sequence). DNA for the CDR3: TGTGCCAGCAGTCCATCCGGGGCCCGTCTTGGCTACGAGCAGTACTTC. This sequence encodes CASSPSGARLGYEQYF.

This clone was recorded once. The chain couples TRBV15 to TRBJ2-1; TRBD2 agrees at 12 bases. After removal of 0 bases from V and 16 bases from J, the junction contained 10 bases not matched to a gene. This CDR3 region has 15 residues. Germline V gives CDR1 LNHNV, CDR2 YYDKDF (reference sequence). The CDR3 nucleotides read TGTGCCACCAGCAGAGATCTTGGACTAGCGGGACCGGACTTCTTC. Protein product: CATSRDLGLAGPDFF.

In this sample, this clone turned up once. A read error may produce the germline difference seen at one junction end. This sequence joins TRBV28 and TRBJ2-5, with a possible D match to TRBD2 (6 bases). Germline V gene sequence: CDR1 MDHEN, CDR2 SYDVKM. This CDR3 region has 11 residues. The CDR3 sequence is CASSLGGEGDF. CDR3 DNA: TGTGCCAGCAGTTTAGGCGGGGAAGGGGACTTC.

The rearrangement uses TRBV7-8 and TRBJ2-3; D is possibly TRBD1 (5 bases). Germline V lookup: CDR1 SGHVS, CDR2 FQNEAQ. The germline V and J ends were trimmed by 7 bases and 4 bases, with 12 bases remaining between them. There are 13 residues in the CDR3. The CDR3 protein is CASTQGIPDTQYF. DNA for the CDR3: TGTGCCAGCACTCAGGGTATCCCAGATACGCAGTATTTT.

This chain uses TRBV28 with TRBJ2-2, with D uncertain. Trimming cost V 7 bases and J 5 bases, with 14 bases left between them. CDR3 length: 14 amino acids. Germline loops: CDR1 MDHEN, CDR2 SYDVKM. Written as DNA, the CDR3 is TGTGCCAGCACCAATATCGACGGGACCGGGGAGCTGTTTTTT. It codes for CASTNIDGTGELFF.

V gene TRBV4-1 combines with J gene TRBJ1-3; 8 bases line up with TRBD1. Germline V gives CDR1 MGHRA, CDR2 YSYEKL. This CDR3 comprises 15 residues. The V gene end was trimmed by 4 bases and the J gene end by 5 bases; junction bases not matched to a gene: 7. CDR3 in amino acids: CASSPDRADRNTIYF. The DNA for the CDR3 is TGCGCCAGCAGCCCGGACAGGGCGGACAGAAACACCATATATTTT.

The J gene is TRBJ2-2, the V gene TRBV18, with D uncertain. The CDR3 is 17 amino acids. Germline values: CDR1 KGHSH, CDR2 LQKENI. The germline V and J ends were trimmed by 4 bases and 6 bases, with 21 bases remaining between them. The chain's CDR3 is CASSLTPTHLGSGELFF. The CDR3 DNA reads as TGTGCCAGCTCACTAACACCCACCCACCTGGGGTCCGGGGAGCTGTTTTTT.

The rearrangement uses TRBV27 and TRBJ1-2; D call uncertain. The CDR3 consists of 13 residues. Germline V lookup: CDR1 MNHEY, CDR2 SMNVEV (reference sequence). V lost 2 bases to trimming and J lost 6 bases, with 10 bases between them. The CDR3 here is CASSLGQADGYTF. DNA for the CDR3: TGTGCCAGCAGTTTAGGGCAGGCAGATGGCTACACCTTC.

In this sample, this clone turned up once. This chain uses TRBV7-9 with TRBJ2-1, with 9 bases that match TRBD2. This CDR3 spans 16 amino acids. Germline CDR1 SEHNR, CDR2 FQNEAQ (reference sequence). Trimming cost V 5 bases and J 8 bases; bases outside gene matches: 13. The CDR3 bases are TGTGCCAGCAGCCCCAGTCCGGGACTAGCTCTCTATGAGCAGTTCTTC. Protein product: CASSPSPGLALYEQFF.

This sequence joins TRBV10-1 and TRBJ2-3, with D unclear. Germline V gives CDR1 WNHNN, CDR2 SYGVQD (reference sequence). The CDR3 covers 13 residues. The V gene lost 4 bases and the J gene lost 6 bases, with 11 bases spanning the gap. CDR3 DNA sequence: TGCGCCAGCAGTGCACGTAGAGTGGATACGCAGTATTTT. Amino acids: CASSARRVDTQYF.

Here the CDR3 reads CASSPRVSPYNEQFF. CDR3 nucleotides: TGTGCCAGCAGCCCGCGCGTGAGCCCCTACAATGAGCAGTTCTTC. The J gene is TRBJ2-1, the V gene TRBV14, with D hard to call. V lost 4 bases and J lost 2, with 12 bases in between. The CDR3 spans 15 residues. The germline V gene encodes CDR1 SGHDN and CDR2 FVKESK.